What follows are 23 T cell receptor beta chains derived from one specimen sequenced in a study of T cells after posttransplantation cyclophosphamide. Assay used: immunoSEQ multiplex PCR; TCRdb lists only in-frame clones, some missing. The sample has 3,000 to 3,500 clones; 70% to 80% are singletons. Busulfan-fludarabine conditioning, marrow transplant, and cyclophosphamide on days +3 and +4 were administered. The specimen comprised PBMCs, sampled less than 200 days after allogeneic stem cell transplant with posttransplant cyclophosphamide. The source of these receptors is a male patient aged 55-69 years who received an allogeneic stem cell transplant from a related donor and was CMV-positive. Certain T cells may be donor cells from the graft.

This clone has just one count. The chain links TRBV30 to TRBJ1-1; weak D call: TRBD1 (6 bases). The length of the CDR3 is 15 residues. Trimming shortened V by 0 bases and J by 2 bases, and 13 bases separated the two germline ends. Germline V gene sequence: CDR1 GTSNPN, CDR2 SVGIG (reference sequence). The CDR3 sequence is CAWSVATGINTEAFF. CDR3 nucleotides: TGTGCCTGGAGTGTGGCAACAGGGATAAACACTGAAGCTTTCTTT. Drawing the rest from reference TRBV30 and TRBJ1-1, the complete variable domain is SQTIHQWPATLVQPVGSPLSLECTVEGTSNPNLYWYRQAAGRGLQLLFYSVGIGQISSEVPQNLSASRPQDRQFILSSKKLLLSDSGFYLCAWSVATGINTEAFFGQGTRLTVV.

The V call is TRBV7-2, the J call TRBJ1-2, with D maybe TRBD1 (6 bases). The germline V gene encodes CDR1 SGHTA and CDR2 FQGNSA. The CDR3 consists of 14 residues. Trimming shortened V by 0 bases and J by 6 bases, and 11 bases separated the two germline ends. The CDR3 DNA follows: TGTGCCAGCAGCTTAGCCCGGACAGTGAATGGCTACACCTTC. Amino acids: CASSLARTVNGYTF.

This clone was counted only a few times. The V and J genes are TRBV16 and TRBJ1-1; D unresolved. Germline values: CDR1 KGHSY, CDR2 FQNENV. The germline V and J ends were trimmed by 4 bases and 1 base, with 13 bases remaining between them. The CDR3 has 15 residues. The CDR3 here is CASSLRPGSNTEAFF. Written as DNA, the CDR3 is TGTGCCAGCAGCCTTAGGCCGGGGTCGAACACTGAAGCTTTCTTT.

This sequence joins TRBV5-1 and TRBJ2-1, with 7 bases identical to TRBD2. The CDR3 is 13 residues long. In germline, CDR1 is SGHRS, CDR2 YFSETQ. J lost 9 bases, V lost 2 bases, and 5 bases had no gene match. This chain's CDR3 is CASSLGEGGEQFF. CDR3 nucleotides: TGCGCCAGCAGCTTAGGGGAGGGTGGTGAGCAGTTCTTC.

The chain links TRBV5-1 to TRBJ1-2, with 8 positions matching TRBD1. The CDR3 is 15 amino acids. Germline assignment: CDR1 SGHRS and CDR2 YFSETQ. Losses at the gene ends were 2 bases for V and 2 bases for J; bases not matched to a gene: 5. The CDR3 nucleotides are TGCGCCAGCAGCTTCTGGACAGGGAGCAACTATGGCTACACCTTC. Translating it yields CASSFWTGSNYGYTF.

This chain links TRBV29-1 with TRBJ1-5; D is uncertain. Germline V gene sequence: CDR1 SQVTM, CDR2 ANQGSEA. This CDR3 region has 12 residues. The ends were cut back, 4 bases at V and 2 bases at J, with 6 bases in the middle. For the CDR3, the DNA is TGCAGCGTTGGAGGAGGCAATCAGCCCCAGCATTTT. It specifies CSVGGGNQPQHF.

The rearrangement links TRBV6-1 to TRBJ2-7, with D tentatively TRBD1 (5 bases). The CDR3 runs to 12 residues. The V and J ends lost 7 bases and 4 bases respectively, with 11 bases between them. Germline assignment: CDR1 MNHNS and CDR2 SASEGT. CDR3 region: CASTPPGYEQYF. The DNA for the CDR3 is TGTGCCAGCACCCCCCCAGGGTACGAGCAGTACTTC.

This CDR3 reads CASSQMDKSSYEQYV. The CDR3 region has the DNA TGCGCCAGCAGCCAAATGGACAAAAGCTCCTACGAGCAGTACGTC. The rearrangement joins TRBV5-1 to TRBJ2-7; possibly TRBD1 for D (5 bases). The V end was cut by 4 bases, the J end by 0 bases, with 14 bases between. CDR1 and CDR2 from the germline V gene are SGHRS and YFSETQ. This CDR3 has 15 amino acids.

The chain recombines TRBV9 with TRBJ2-3, with 7 bases lining up with TRBD2. Germline CDR1 SGDLS, CDR2 YYNGEE. Trimming cost V 4 bases and J 0 bases; bases outside gene matches: 8. There are 16 residues in the CDR3. The CDR3 nucleotides are TGTGCCAGCAGCTTCAATAGCGGGTTTAGCACAGATACGCAGTATTTT. It codes for CASSFNSGFSTDTQYF.

A few counts support this clone. The chain uses TRBV10-3 and TRBJ2-7; D possibly corresponds to TRBD1 (7 bases). The CDR3 is 13 amino acids. The V gene lost 4 bases and the J gene lost 3 bases, with 10 bases spanning the gap. Per the germline V gene, CDR1 is ENHRY and CDR2 is SYGVKD. The CDR3 here is CAISAGGGYEQYF. Written as DNA, the CDR3 is TGTGCCATCAGTGCAGGGGGAGGCTACGAGCAGTACTTC.

The CDR3 reads CASSLGTGRSGELFF. The DNA of the CDR3 is TGTGCCAGCAGTCTGGGGACAGGGCGAAGCGGGGAGCTGTTTTTT. This chain connects TRBV27 to TRBJ2-2; 9 bases are shared with TRBD1. This CDR3 region has 15 residues. The germline gives CDR1 MNHEY, CDR2 SMNVEV (reference sequence). With V trimmed by 5 bases and J by 7 bases, 8 bases remained unmatched.

This rearrangement joins TRBV28 to TRBJ1-5; D is undetermined. The CDR3 covers 13 residues. Germline V gene sequence: CDR1 MDHEN, CDR2 SYDVKM. The V and J ends lost 2 bases and 5 bases respectively, with 7 bases between them. The CDR3 reads CASSLHPDQPQHF. DNA of the CDR3: TGTGCCAGCAGTTTACACCCGGATCAGCCCCAGCATTTT. Looking up the rest from reference TRBV28 and TRBJ1-5 gives the full variable domain: DVKVTQSSRYLVKRTGEKVFLECVQDMDHENMFWYRQDPGLGLRLIYFSYDVKMKEKGDIPEGYSVSREKKERFSLILESASTNQTSMYLCASSLHPDQPQHFGDGTRLSIL.

In its sample, this clone was seen a few times. V gene TRBV28 combines with J gene TRBJ2-3; D not certain. V lost 6 bases, J lost 2 bases, and 12 bases lay in between. CDR3 length equals 14 residues. Germline V gene sequence: CDR1 MDHEN, CDR2 SYDVKM. CDR3 nucleotides: TGTGCCAGCAGCCGTATAGAGCCCACAGATACGCAGTATTTT. It codes for CASSRIEPTDTQYF.

The V call is TRBV28, the J call TRBJ1-5, with D tentatively TRBD1 (5 bases). The CDR3 loop spans 14 amino acids. Germline CDR1 and CDR2: MDHEN and SYDVKM. Trimming pared 6 bases from V and 2 bases from J, leaving 11 bases between. The CDR3 loop is CASRNAGGNQPQHF. The CDR3 nucleotides are TGTGCCAGCAGAAATGCGGGGGGCAATCAGCCCCAGCATTTT.

This clone was seen more than once but under ten times. The chain recombines TRBV7-8 with TRBJ2-7; the match to TRBD1 covers 8 bases. CDR1 and CDR2 from the germline V gene are SGHVS and FQNEAQ. The junction had 3 bases not matched to a gene; V was cut back by 5 bases and J by 6 bases. This CDR3 region has 12 residues. CDR3 bases: TGTGCCAGCAGCGGAGACAGGGGCGAGCAGTACTTC. Protein sequence: CASSGDRGEQYF.

The V and J genes are TRBV6-6 and TRBJ1-2, with TRBD1 as a possible D gene (6 bases). The CDR3 has 14 amino acids. V was clipped by 5 bases and J by 6 bases, with 16 bases between them. Germline loops: CDR1 MNHNY, CDR2 SVGAGI (reference sequence). The CDR3 DNA sequence: TGTGCCAGCAGTCACACAGGGCTCGGGGATGGCTACACCTTC. As protein: CASSHTGLGDGYTF.

The chain links TRBV19 to TRBJ1-2, with D possibly TRBD1 on 6 matching bases. V lost 9 bases to trimming and J lost 3 bases, with 20 bases between them. The CDR3 contains 15 residues. Germline V CDR1 and CDR2: LNHDA, SQIVND (reference sequence). The DNA for the CDR3 is TGTGCCAGCCTCAGGGGAGGGGAAAAGGACTATGGCTACACCTTC. Amino acids: CASLRGGEKDYGYTF.

The genes are TRBV7-9 and TRBJ2-2, with TRBD1 matching over 7 bases. This CDR3 spans 16 amino acids. In germline, CDR1 is SEHNR, CDR2 FQNEAQ (reference sequence). J gave up 4 bases and V 3 bases, and 8 bases lay outside the gene matches. CDR3 DNA sequence: TGTGCCAGCAGCTTTTACAGGGGCGCGGGCACCGGGGAGCTGTTTTTT. Its protein is CASSFYRGAGTGELFF.

V is TRBV28 and J is TRBJ2-5, with unresolved D. This CDR3 contains 17 residues. Germline CDR1 reads MDHEN; CDR2 reads SYDVKM. The germline V and J ends were trimmed by 3 bases and 0 bases, with 17 bases remaining between them. CDR3 in amino acids: CASSFKAEEPNQETQYF. CDR3 bases: TGTGCCAGCAGTTTTAAGGCCGAGGAGCCCAACCAAGAGACCCAGTACTTC.

V usage is TRBV5-1 and J usage is TRBJ1-3, with TRBD1 as a possible D gene (5 bases). Germline V gene data show CDR1 as SGHRS and CDR2 as YFSETQ. The CDR3 is 15 amino acids. V dropped 0 bases and J dropped 1 base, with 8 bases sitting between them. In nucleotides, the CDR3 is TGCGCCAGCAGCTTGGATGGGGCGTCTGGAAACACCATATATTTT. Amino acids: CASSLDGASGNTIYF.

This clone has just one count. The rearrangement uses TRBV11-3 and TRBJ2-5; tentative D call: TRBD1 (5 bases). V was trimmed by 4 bases and J by 0 bases, leaving 6 bases between them. CDR1 is SGHNT and CDR2 is YENEEA in the germline V gene. CDR3 length: 13 residues. This chain's CDR3 is CASSSGNQETQYF. CDR3 bases: TGTGCCAGCAGCTCAGGGAACCAAGAGACCCAGTACTTC.

The gene calls are TRBV7-8 and TRBJ2-7, with D possibly matching TRBD1 (5 bases). V was trimmed by 2 bases and J by 1 base, leaving 15 bases between them. Germline V gives CDR1 SGHVS, CDR2 FQNEAQ. CDR3 length: 16 amino acids. The CDR3 spells CASSLRGSYSSYEQYF. DNA of the CDR3: TGTGCCAGCAGCTTAAGGGGATCCTACTCATCCTACGAGCAGTACTTC. Filled out from reference TRBV7-8 and TRBJ2-7, the complete variable domain reads GAGVSQSPRYKVAKRGQDVALRCDPISGHVSLFWYQQALGQGPEFLTYFQNEAQLDKSGLPSDRFFAERPEGSVSTLKIQRTQQEDSAVYLCASSLRGSYSSYEQYFGPGTRLTVT.

This clone was counted between two and nine times. This chain links TRBV5-1 with TRBJ2-3, with TRBD1 matching over 10 bases. V was pared by 4 bases and J by 5 bases, with 10 bases of the junction left unmatched. There are 16 residues in the CDR3. Germline V lookup: CDR1 SGHRS, CDR2 YFSETQ. The CDR3 sequence: CASSPKTGGLRDTQYF. CDR3 nucleotides: TGCGCCAGCAGCCCCAAGACAGGGGGCCTTAGAGATACGCAGTATTTT.